The 30 T cell receptor beta chains in this list originate from one sample, sequenced in a study of control samples from healthy donors and cancer patients. The assay was immunoSEQ multiplex PCR, and TCRdb's table has in-frame clones only and misses some. The sample consists of roughly 49,000 clones, about nine tenths of them appearing once. The sample was PBMCs. The receptors stem from a man over 45 with head and neck cancer.

V usage is TRBV24-1 and J usage is TRBJ2-3, with TRBD1 matching 7 bases. The trim removed 6 bases at V and 1 base at J, leaving 6 bases unmatched. The germline V gene encodes CDR1 KGHDR and CDR2 SFDVKD. The CDR3 runs 15 residues. This CDR3 is CATSTNRGGTDTQYF. The CDR3 DNA follows: TGTGCCACCAGTACAAACAGGGGAGGCACAGATACGCAGTATTTT.

V gene TRBV11-2 combines with J gene TRBJ2-6; D is undetermined. CDR3 length: 16 amino acids. Germline V gives CDR1 SGHAT, CDR2 FQNNGV. V dropped 10 bases and J dropped 0 bases, with 16 bases sitting between them. The CDR3 here is CAIPKGPISGANVLTF. DNA for the CDR3: TGTGCCATCCCAAAAGGACCAATCTCTGGGGCCAACGTCCTGACTTTC.

The chain carries TRBV7-8 and TRBJ1-2; no clear D gene. The CDR3 totals 15 residues. Trimming took 6 bases from V and 4 from J, leaving 18 bases between them. CDR1 and CDR2 (germline): SGHVS, FQNEAQ. CDR3 sequence (DNA): TGTGCCAGCAGGGGCTCAACAATATTCTCCTATGGCTACACCTTC. It translates to CASRGSTIFSYGYTF.

This chain joins TRBV7-2 and TRBJ2-1; the D is unclear. This CDR3 spans 11 amino acids. The germline CDR1 and CDR2 sequences are SGHTA and FQGNSA. Trimming stripped 5 bases from V and 7 bases from J, with 6 bases between. For the CDR3, the DNA is TGTGCCAGCAGCGCGGAGAATGAGCAGTTCTTC. Its translation: CASSAENEQFF.

The chain has TRBV6-8 and TRBJ2-4, with 8 bases lining up with TRBD1. Germline CDR1 is MNHGY and CDR2 is SAAAGT. The CDR3 has 17 amino acids. The V and J ends lost 4 bases and 1 base, in that order; junction bases with no gene match: 9. For the CDR3, the DNA is TGTGCCAGCAGTTCGGACAGGGAAAGAAGGGCCAAAAACATTCAGTACTTC. Its protein is CASSSDRERRAKNIQYF.

The V gene is TRBV7-2, the J gene TRBJ1-2; D possibly corresponds to TRBD1 (6 bases). The V end lost 5 bases, the J end lost 7 bases, and 14 bases lay between the germline ends. The CDR3 length is 13 residues. Germline V gene data show CDR1 as SGHTA and CDR2 as FQGNSA. The chain's CDR3 is CASSPNRDRGYTF. DNA of the CDR3: TGTGCCAGCAGCCCTAACAGGGATCGTGGCTACACCTTC. Full variable domain (missing parts from reference TRBV7-2 and TRBJ1-2): GAGVSQSPSNKVTEKGKDVELRCDPISGHTALYWYRQSLGQGLEFLIYFQGNSAPDKSGLPSDRFSAERTGGSVSTLTIQRTQQEDSAVYLCASSPNRDRGYTFGSGTRLTVV.

This clone has a single count. This chain links TRBV4-3 with TRBJ2-7; D possibly corresponds to TRBD1 (7 bases). V lost 0 bases and J 2 bases, leaving 11 bases between the germline ends. CDR3 size: 15 residues. The germline gives CDR1 LGHNA, CDR2 YSLEER. The CDR3 here is CASSQDGGGPYEQYF. CDR3 sequence (DNA): TGCGCCAGCAGCCAAGATGGAGGGGGCCCCTACGAGCAGTACTTC.

This clone was recorded only once. The chain carries TRBV11-2 and TRBJ2-7; possibly TRBD1 or TRBD2 for D (5 bases each). Trimming pared 5 bases from V and 0 bases from J, leaving 17 bases between. Germline V gene lookup returns CDR1 SGHAT and CDR2 FQNNGV. The CDR3 runs 16 residues. As DNA, the CDR3 is TGTGCCAGCAGCAAAATTCGGGGCTCGGACTCCTACGAGCAGTACTTC. This encodes CASSKIRGSDSYEQYF. Full variable domain (outside the CDR3, taken from reference TRBV11-2 and TRBJ2-7): EAGVAQSPRYKIIEKRQSVAFWCNPISGHATLYWYQQILGQGPKLLIQFQNNGVVDDSQLPKDRFSAERLKGVDSTLKIQPAKLEDSAVYLCASSKIRGSDSYEQYFGPGTRLTVT.

The V gene is TRBV7-8, the J gene TRBJ2-7; D unclear. Per the germline V gene, CDR1 is SGHVS and CDR2 is FQNEAQ. The CDR3 is 14 amino acids. Trimming shortened V by 1 base and J by 1 base, and 8 bases separated the two germline ends. The chain's CDR3 is CASSLVQGSYEQYF. Written as DNA, the CDR3 is TGTGCCAGCAGCTTAGTTCAAGGGTCCTACGAGCAGTACTTC. The variable domain in full, with the rest retrieved from reference TRBV7-8 and TRBJ2-7, is GAGVSQSPRYKVAKRGQDVALRCDPISGHVSLFWYQQALGQGPEFLTYFQNEAQLDKSGLPSDRFFAERPEGSVSTLKIQRTQQEDSAVYLCASSLVQGSYEQYFGPGTRLTVT.

The chain uses TRBV4-1 and TRBJ1-1; D unresolved. The germline CDR1 and CDR2 sequences are MGHRA and YSYEKL. The CDR3 loop spans 14 amino acids. Between the trimmed V and J ends, which lost 1 base and 1 base, there was a span of 7 bases. The CDR3: CASSQGWGNTEAFF. The CDR3 DNA follows: TGCGCCAGCAGCCAAGGTTGGGGGAACACTGAAGCTTTCTTT.

The rearrangement joins TRBV28 to TRBJ2-7, with D uncertain. CDR1 is MDHEN, CDR2 SYDVKM, per germline. With 7 bases removed from V and 2 bases from J, the gap between germline ends came to 12 bases. The CDR3 extends over 13 amino acids. CDR3 bases: TGTGCCAGCAATGAACAGCTGACCTACGAGCAGTACTTC. This gives the protein CASNEQLTYEQYF.

V usage is TRBV29-1 and J usage is TRBJ2-7; D is possibly TRBD1 (5 bases). The germline V gene has CDR1 SQVTM and CDR2 ANQGSEA. This CDR3 comprises 16 residues. Trimming took off 0 bases at V and 5 bases at J, with 20 bases between the two ends. The CDR3 is CSVEEKTSPQGHEQYF. DNA for the CDR3: TGCAGCGTTGAAGAGAAGACGAGTCCGCAGGGCCACGAGCAGTACTTC.

The rearrangement joins TRBV19 to TRBJ1-2; 7 bases match TRBD1. CDR3 length equals 15 residues. The J segment lost 6 bases and the V segment lost 2 bases, leaving 9 bases of the junction unmatched. CDR1 and CDR2 (germline): LNHDA, SQIVND (reference sequence). The CDR3 here is CASSIRRGGSHGYTF. DNA of the CDR3: TGTGCCAGTAGTATACGTAGAGGGGGCAGCCATGGCTACACCTTC.

This chain connects TRBV10-3 to TRBJ2-3, with a tentative D call TRBD1 (5 bases). This CDR3 is built from 12 residues. In germline, CDR1 is ENHRY, CDR2 SYGVKD. The V end was cut by 2 bases, the J end by 5 bases, with 5 bases between. The CDR3 sequence: CAISEQGDTQYF. The CDR3 DNA reads as TGTGCCATCAGTGAGCAGGGAGATACGCAGTATTTT.

A remark on this clone: The junction does not match germline at one end; this may be a read error. The chain has TRBV7-7 and TRBJ2-3; the D gene is possibly TRBD1 (6 bases). Germline CDR1 is SSHAT and CDR2 is FNYEAQ (reference sequence). This CDR3 comprises 16 residues. CDR3 residues: CASSLDNRVGTDTQYF. As DNA, the CDR3 is TGTGCTAGCAGCTTAGATAACAGGGTGGGCACAGATACGCAGTATTTT.

V and J are TRBV11-2 and TRBJ1-6; D gene unclear. Trimming left V 3 bases short and J 0 bases short, with 6 bases between. There are 15 residues in the CDR3. Germline V gene sequence: CDR1 SGHAT, CDR2 FQNNGV. CDR3 in DNA: TGTGCCAGCAGCTTCGGGAGCTCCTATAATTCACCCCTCCACTTT. It yields the protein CASSFGSSYNSPLHF.

The rearrangement links TRBV7-9 to TRBJ1-1; 7 bases line up with TRBD1. The germline CDR1 and CDR2 sequences are SEHNR and FQNEAQ (reference sequence). The CDR3 is 16 amino acids. J was trimmed by 5 bases and V by 4 bases; bases with no gene match: 13. CDR3 DNA sequence: TGTGCCAGCAGCTCTCAGAGGGGGCTAAGGGTTACTGAAGCTTTCTTT. It codes for CASSSQRGLRVTEAFF.

The CDR3 loop is CASSLGDRAQYF. The CDR3 coding sequence is TGTGCCAGCAGTTTAGGCGACAGGGCGCAGTATTTT. The chain joins TRBV28 to TRBJ2-3; TRBD1 matches 7 bases. The V segment lost 2 bases and the J segment 10 bases; nucleotides outside the gene matches: 3. This CDR3 spans 12 amino acids. Germline V lookup: CDR1 MDHEN, CDR2 SYDVKM.

This chain uses TRBV14 with TRBJ1-2; D is undetermined. CDR3 length: 13 residues. The germline V gene encodes CDR1 SGHDN and CDR2 FVKESK. CDR3 sequence (DNA): TGTATCCTTCCAGGCCGGACTCCCTATGGCTACACCTTC. It encodes CILPGRTPYGYTF.

This chain connects TRBV19 to TRBJ1-2; 7 positions match TRBD1. The CDR3 spans 16 residues. Germline lookup yields CDR1 LNHDA and CDR2 SQIVND (reference sequence). After removal of 4 bases from V and 10 bases from J, the junction contained 18 bases not matched to a gene. The CDR3 nucleotides read TGTGCCAGTAGTACTCGCTCCCCCCGGGACAGACACGTCTACACCTTC. It codes for CASSTRSPRDRHVYTF.

This clone was observed a few times. CDR3 residues: CASSLRGTSGSINEQFF. CDR3 coding DNA: TGTGCCAGCAGCTTAAGAGGGACTAGCGGGAGTATCAATGAGCAGTTCTTC. The gene calls are TRBV7-3 and TRBJ2-1; 14 bases are shared with TRBD2. V shed 1 base and J 6 bases; nucleotides not matched to a gene: 5. CDR3 length: 17 residues. Looked up from germline, CDR1 is SGHTA and CDR2 is FQGTGA.

The chain links TRBV6-5 to TRBJ2-2; no clear D gene. Deletions cut 0 bases from V and 0 bases from J, with 5 bases between. The germline gives CDR1 MNHEY, CDR2 SVGAGI. CDR3 size: 15 residues. CDR3 region: CASSYSVTNTGELFF. The CDR3 DNA reads TGTGCCAGCAGTTACTCGGTCACGAACACCGGGGAGCTGTTTTTT.

This clone was seen only once. The chain is built from TRBV9 and TRBJ2-3; D is unclear. The ends were cut back, 0 bases at V and 4 bases at J, with 6 bases in the middle. Germline V gene lookup returns CDR1 SGDLS and CDR2 YYNGEE. There are 13 residues in the CDR3. The CDR3 sequence is CASSVGFPDTQYF. The CDR3 DNA is TGTGCCAGCAGCGTAGGGTTCCCAGATACGCAGTATTTT. The complete variable domain, with remaining parts taken from reference TRBV9 and TRBJ2-3, reads DSGVTQTPKHLITATGQRVTLRCSPRSGDLSVYWYQQSLDQGLQFLIQYYNGEERAKGNILERFSAQQFPDLHSELNLSSLELGDSALYFCASSVGFPDTQYFGPGTRLTVL.

This rearrangement joins TRBV3-1 (or the pseudogene TRBV3-2) to TRBJ2-7; D is undetermined. CDR3 length: 12 residues. V was trimmed by 1 base and J by 9 bases, leaving 10 bases between them. CDR1 is LGHDT and CDR2 is YNNKEL in the germline V gene (reference sequence). The CDR3 sequence is CASSQGQVGQYF. The CDR3 DNA follows: TGTGCCAGCAGCCAAGGGCAGGTCGGGCAGTACTTC.

This chain links TRBV27 with TRBJ2-7; D unclear. Trimming removed 2 bases from V and 2 bases from J, with 7 bases in between. Germline V gene sequence: CDR1 MNHEY, CDR2 SMNVEV (reference sequence). This CDR3 is built from 13 residues. The CDR3 coding sequence is TGTGCCAGCAGTTTAGGCCAGACCTACGAGCAGTACTTC. Protein product: CASSLGQTYEQYF.

In this sample, this clone turned up once. This chain joins TRBV11-3 and TRBJ2-2; 7 bases map to TRBD1. This CDR3 spans 14 amino acids. V gave up 5 bases and J gave up 6 bases; unmatched junction bases: 6. Germline CDR1 reads SGHNT; CDR2 reads YENEEA. The DNA for the CDR3 is TGTGCCAGCAGCGCTGAGGGGGCGGCCGGGGAGCTGTTTTTT. Its protein product is CASSAEGAAGELFF. The complete variable domain, with remaining parts taken from reference TRBV11-3 and TRBJ2-2, reads EAGVVQSPRYKIIEKKQPVAFWCNPISGHNTLYWYLQNLGQGPELLIRYENEEAVDDSQLPKDRFSAERLKGVDSTLKIQPAELGDSAVYLCASSAEGAAGELFFGEGSRLTVL.

This clone was counted between two and nine times. Other DNA sequences in this specimen translate into the identical CDR3. The rearrangement uses TRBV4-1 and TRBJ2-7; TRBD1 might be the D (6 bases). Germline CDR1 MGHRA, CDR2 YSYEKL. The germline V and J ends were trimmed by 3 bases and 0 bases, with 9 bases remaining between them. The CDR3 is made up of 14 amino acids. The CDR3 loop reads CASSHRTDSYEQYF. The CDR3, as DNA: TGCGCCAGCAGCCATCGGACAGACTCCTACGAGCAGTACTTC.

The gene calls are TRBV4-3 and TRBJ1-3; D perhaps matches TRBD1 (5 bases). The germline V gene encodes CDR1 LGHNA and CDR2 YSLEER. This CDR3 spans 16 amino acids. Trimming removed 0 bases at V and 2 bases at J, with 11 bases between. CDR3 DNA sequence: TGCGCCAGCAGCCAAGATTGGGGCCTACCTGGAAACACCATATATTTT. Protein sequence: CASSQDWGLPGNTIYF.

The chain joins TRBV12-3 or TRBV12-4 to TRBJ2-2; no reliable D call. This CDR3 contains 13 residues. The V end was cut by 0 bases, the J end by 5 bases, with 4 bases between. The CDR3 region is CASSLALTGELFF. DNA for the CDR3: TGTGCCAGCAGTTTAGCCCTAACCGGGGAGCTGTTTTTT.

With regard to this clone: An end of the junction does not agree with germline; a read error may underlie this. The chain links TRBV19 to TRBJ2-7; D ambiguous. Germline V gene data show CDR1 as LNHDA and CDR2 as SQIVND (reference sequence). CDR3 length equals 12 residues. In DNA form, the CDR3 reads TGTGCCAGTAGTTTAGACTCCTACGAGCAGTACTTC. Its protein is CASSLDSYEQYF.